Listed below are T cell receptor beta chains from one sample, sequenced in a study of resident and recirculating memory T cells in vitiligo. Libraries were prepared by immunoSEQ multiplex PCR; TCRdb keeps only in-frame clonotypes and omits some of them. The data contain tens of thousands of clones, just over 90% of them singletons. Input material: blood. Receptors were obtained from a male donor with vitiligo. Each CDR3 is given with its conserved first and last residue. A D gene is named only where the DNA matches it firmly. The size field is filled for only some rows; it gives once, few, many or a size class.

abundance	d_gene	j_gene	v_gene	CDR3nt	CDR3aa
-	-	TRBJ1-2	TRBV6-4	TGTGCCAGCAGTACTACAGGGAGCGGCTATGGCTACACCTTC	CASSTTGSGYGYTF
-	-	TRBJ2-7	TRBV27	TGTGCCAGCAGTTTGAACTCCGAGCAGTACTTC	CASSLNSEQYF
-	-	TRBJ2-3	TRBV11-2	TGTGCCAGCAGCTTAACGGGGGACAGAGCAGATACGCAGTATTTT	CASSLTGDRADTQYF
-	-	TRBJ2-2	TRBV19	TGTGCCAGTACCTCGGGACAGAACACCGGGGAGCTGTTTTTT	CASTSGQNTGELFF
-	-	TRBJ2-3	TRBV28	TGTGCCAGCAGAGAAGGGGCGCTTGATACGCAGTATTTT	CASREGALDTQYF
-	TRBD1	TRBJ2-7	TRBV30	TGTGCCTGGAGTTGGACAGGTACCACCTACGAGCAGTACTTC	CAWSWTGTTYEQYF
-	-	TRBJ1-1	TRBV9	TGTGCCAGCAGCCCCGAACGAGGGAACACTGAAGCTTTCTTT	CASSPERGNTEAFF
-	-	TRBJ1-2	TRBV7-9	TGTGCCAGCAGCTCATCAGGGGCCTATGGCTACACCTTC	CASSSSGAYGYTF
-	TRBD1	TRBJ2-7	TRBV5-1	TGCGCCAGCCAAAAAACACCCCAGGGGGCGGACGAGCAGTACTTC	CASQKTPQGADEQYF
-	-	TRBJ2-1	TRBV11-2	TGTGCCAGCAGCTTATTCTCTGGTCAGGCAACTTACAATGAGCAGTTCTTC	CASSLFSGQATYNEQFF
-	-	TRBJ2-3	TRBV9	TGTGCCAGCAGCGGGGCCACAGATACGCAGTATTTT	CASSGATDTQYF
-	TRBD1	TRBJ1-5	TRBV5-8	TGTGCCAGCAGCTTTCCCGGGACAGCCCATAGCAATCAGCCCCAGCATTTT	CASSFPGTAHSNQPQHF
-	-	TRBJ2-1	TRBV4-1	TGCGCCAGCAGCCTACTTAATGAACAGTTCTTC	CASSLLNEQFF
-	-	TRBJ1-1	TRBV6-1	TGTGCCAGCAGTGAAAGGGGCAGGGAAGGTGAAGCTTTCTTT	CASSERGREGEAFF
-	TRBD2	TRBJ2-3	TRBV7-9	TGTGCCAGCAGCCACCTAGCGGGGAGAGGGGATACGCAGTATTTT	CASSHLAGRGDTQYF
-	-	TRBJ2-7	TRBV7-2	TGTGCCAGCAGCTTAGGGCAGGGGCGGGAGCAGTACTTC	CASSLGQGREQYF
-	TRBD1	TRBJ1-3	TRBV4-1	TGCGCCAGCAGCGAAACTACAGGGGGCTCTGGAAACACCATATATTTT	CASSETTGGSGNTIYF
-	-	TRBJ1-6	TRBV5-1	TGCGCCAGCAGCTTGAAGGTAGCCGAGACCTCACCCCTCCACTTT	CASSLKVAETSPLHF
-	-	TRBJ2-5	TRBV5-1	TGCGCCAGCAGCTTGGTGAGACCGGGCCAAGAGACCCAGTACTTC	CASSLVRPGQETQYF
-	TRBD2	TRBJ2-1	TRBV30	TGTGCCTGGAGAACTAGCGGGGCCATATCCTACAATGAGCAGTTCTTC	CAWRTSGAISYNEQFF
-	-	TRBJ1-5	TRBV6-4	TGTGCCAGCAGTGAAGGCGGGTACCAGCCCCAGCATTTT	CASSEGGYQPQHF
-	TRBD1	TRBJ2-7	TRBV6-5	TGTGCCAGCAGTTACCAGGGGCAGGGGGTCTTCGAGCAGTACTTC	CASSYQGQGVFEQYF
-	TRBD2	TRBJ2-1	TRBV7-3	TGTGCCAGCAGTCGTCGGGGGACTAGCGGGGCGGACAATGAGCAGTTCTTC	CASSRRGTSGADNEQFF
-	-	TRBJ1-3	TRBV29-1	TGCAGCGTTGAAACAGGCAAAGGAAACACCATATATTTT	CSVETGKGNTIYF
-	-	TRBJ2-1	TRBV5-3	TGTGCCAGAAGCTTGGCGGGGGGCCCCTACAATGAGCAGTTCTTC	CARSLAGGPYNEQFF
-	-	TRBJ2-5	TRBV4-1	TGCGCCAGCAGCCCAAGTCGACGGACAGCCCAAGAGACCCAGTACTTC	CASSPSRRTAQETQYF
-	TRBD1	TRBJ1-4	TRBV9	TGTGCCAGCAGCGTAGCCCCCCACAACAGGGGCGGGGAAAAACTGTTTTTT	CASSVAPHNRGGEKLFF
-	-	TRBJ2-7	TRBV5-6	TGTGCCAGCAGCCCCCTCAGGGGCGGGGGCGTCTACGAGCAGTACTTC	CASSPLRGGGVYEQYF
-	-	TRBJ2-7	TRBV13	TGTGCCAGTGGGGGGACAGAGAGCTCCTACGAGCAGTACTTC	CASGGTESSYEQYF
-	TRBD1	TRBJ2-7	TRBV28	TGTGCCAGCAGTTTGGGGGACAGTTTTAGCTCCTACGAGCAGTACTTC	CASSLGDSFSSYEQYF
-	-	TRBJ2-5	TRBV11-3	TGTGCCAGCAGCTTGGCCGCGGCCGGGTCCCAGTACTTC	CASSLAAAGSQYF
-	TRBD2	TRBJ2-1	TRBV7-6	TGTGCCAGCAGCTTAATAGCGGGGGGGCTCAATGAGCAGTTCTTC	CASSLIAGGLNEQFF
-	TRBD2	TRBJ2-1	TRBV30	TGTGCCTGGAAGGGACTAGGCACCTCGCATGAGCAGTTCTTC	CAWKGLGTSHEQFF
-	TRBD1	TRBJ2-3	TRBV7-9	TGTGCCAGCAGCTCGGTTTGGACAGGGGGAACAGATACGCAGTATTTT	CASSSVWTGGTDTQYF
-	-	TRBJ1-2	TRBV28	TGTGCCAGCAGTTTCAAACAGTTGTATGGCTACACCTTC	CASSFKQLYGYTF
once	TRBD1	TRBJ2-6	TRBV7-9	TGTGCCAGCTTTCGTCGGGCAGGGGGCCCTGGGGCCAACGTCCTGACTTTC	CASFRRAGGPGANVLTF
-	-	TRBJ1-5	TRBV7-9	TGTGCCAGCAGCTTAGCAGGGGTCAATCAGCCCCAGCATTTT	CASSLAGVNQPQHF
-	TRBD1	TRBJ1-1	TRBV19	TGTGCCAGTAGTACATCGGGACAGCAGAACACTGAAGCTTTCTTT	CASSTSGQQNTEAFF
-	TRBD1	TRBJ2-7	TRBV9	TGTGCCAGCAGCCAGGGGGTAGGGAACGAGCAGTACTTC	CASSQGVGNEQYF
-	-	TRBJ1-2	TRBV6-5	TGTGCCAGCAGTTACGATCGGGATACTAACTATGGCTACACCTTC	CASSYDRDTNYGYTF
few	-	TRBJ2-2	TRBV5-5	TGTGCCAGCAGCTTGGGGCGGGTCACCGGGGAGCTGTTTTTT	CASSLGRVTGELFF
-	TRBD1	TRBJ1-2	TRBV5-6	TGTGCCAGCAGCTTGAAGAGGGGGCCTGGCTACACCTTC	CASSLKRGPGYTF
once	TRBD1	TRBJ1-2	TRBV7-7	TGTGCCAGCCCTGGACAGGGGAAGTGTGGCTACACCTTC	CASPGQGKCGYTF
-	TRBD1	TRBJ1-3	TRBV7-8	TGTGCCAGCAGCTTTGACAGGGTTGCTGGAAACACCATATATTTT	CASSFDRVAGNTIYF
-	-	TRBJ1-2	TRBV11-2	TGTGCCAGCAGCTTAGGGACTGTGCCAGGCTATGGCTACACCTTC	CASSLGTVPGYGYTF
-	TRBD2	TRBJ2-3	TRBV4-2	TGTGCCAGCAGCCTTACTAGCGGGGGGGCCGGAATGACAGATACGCAGTATTTT	CASSLTSGGAGMTDTQYF
-	TRBD1	TRBJ1-5	TRBV28	TGTGCCAGCAGTACAGGACAGGGTTTGAGTCAGCCCCAGCATTTT	CASSTGQGLSQPQHF
-	TRBD1	TRBJ1-3	TRBV19	TGTGCCAGTAACAGGGGTGCTGGAAACACCATATATTTT	CASNRGAGNTIYF
-	TRBD2	TRBJ2-7	TRBV28	TGTGCCAGCAGGACTAGCGGGGGGTACTACGAGCAGTACTTC	CASRTSGGYYEQYF
-	-	TRBJ1-1	TRBV4-2	TGTGCCAGCAGCCAAGAGTGGGGGGGCGCGTTTGAAGCTTTCTTT	CASSQEWGGAFEAFF
-	TRBD1	TRBJ2-7	TRBV18	TGTGCCAGCTCACCACCGGGTTGGGACAGCCACTACGAGCAGTACTTC	CASSPPGWDSHYEQYF
-	-	TRBJ2-7	TRBV4-2	TGTGCCAGCAGCCAAGAGGCCAGCGGATCCTACGAGCAGTACTTC	CASSQEASGSYEQYF
few	TRBD1	TRBJ1-6	TRBV6-1	TGTGCCAGCAGGGGACAGGGGGAGGCAGGTCTCCACTTT	CASRGQGEAGLHF
-	TRBD1	TRBJ1-5	TRBV19	TGTGCCAGTAGTCTCATGACAGGGGGCTTCAATCAGCCCCAGCATTTT	CASSLMTGGFNQPQHF